The 23 T cell receptor beta chains below were found in one sample sequenced in a study of stem cell transplantation in POMP-related autoinflammatory disease (dated by TCRdb to about 2021). Library preparation employed the immunoSEQ multiplex PCR assay. TCRdb provides this immuneACCESS table in a form limited to in-frame rearrangements. Some clones are lacking; in checked studies, under half of them reflect an unresolved V gene, and why the rest are absent is not known. Here the sample has 25,000 to 40,000 clones; around 88% occur a single time. The ten biggest clones cover roughly 0.7% of the sample. Explained via the paper, the time point label denotes: before hematopoietic stem cell transplant. Sequencing was performed on CD4+ T cells from PBMCs, taken before stem cell transplantation. All receptors derive from a human donor with POMP-related autoinflammation and immune dysregulation (PRAID).

V usage is TRBV5-4 and J usage is TRBJ2-3; 10 bases are shared with TRBD2. CDR3 length: 17 residues. V shed 4 bases, J shed 10 bases, and the junction held 18 bases outside the gene matches. Germline assignment: CDR1 SGHNT and CDR2 YYREEE (reference sequence). The CDR3 here is CASSPPYLAGAIQAQYF. The CDR3 nucleotides are TGTGCCAGCAGCCCCCCATATCTAGCGGGGGCGATACAGGCGCAGTATTTT.

The CDR3 DNA is TGTGCCAGCAGCTTAAGAGCGCTGAACACCGGGGAGCTGTTTTTT. Amino acids: CASSLRALNTGELFF. The chain has TRBV11-1 and TRBJ2-2; D is unresolved. V lost 2 bases to trimming and J lost 1 base, with 8 bases between them. Germline V gives CDR1 SGHAT, CDR2 FQDESV (reference sequence). This CDR3 is built from 15 residues.

This clone was picked up a small number of times. The gene calls are TRBV4-2 and TRBJ1-2; D is undetermined. V was pared by 0 bases and J by 8 bases, with 10 bases between. This CDR3 spans 13 amino acids. CDR1 and CDR2 from the germline V gene are LGHNA and YNFKEQ. The CDR3 protein is CASSQDRETGYTF. The DNA for the CDR3 is TGTGCCAGCAGCCAAGATCGGGAGACAGGCTACACCTTC.

V usage is TRBV9 and J usage is TRBJ2-1; D is unresolved. Germline V CDR1 and CDR2: SGDLS, YYNGEE. This CDR3 is built from 15 residues. V lost 4 bases and J lost 7, with 18 bases in between. Written as DNA, the CDR3 is TGTGCCAGCAGCCCCTCGCGTAGTTATAGGAATGAGCAGTTCTTC. Its translation: CASSPSRSYRNEQFF.

This chain uses TRBV5-1 with TRBJ2-7; 15 bases line up with TRBD2. Unmatched junction bases numbered 2, after V lost 0 bases and J lost 4 bases. CDR1 SGHRS and CDR2 YFSETQ come from the germline V gene. The CDR3 extends over 16 amino acids. CDR3 sequence (DNA): TGCGCCAGCAGCTTGGCCGGACTAGCGGGGGGGTACGAGCAGTACTTC. It yields the protein CASSLAGLAGGYEQYF.

This chain connects TRBV5-5 to TRBJ1-1; maybe TRBD1 (6 bases). Germline CDR1 reads SGHKS; CDR2 reads YYEKEE (reference sequence). CDR3 size: 18 residues. Deletions cut 0 bases from V and 4 bases from J, with 22 bases between. CDR3 coding DNA: TGTGCCAGCAGCTTGGGGGTCAGGGGTCCTTCAGGAACCACTGAAGCTTTCTTT. It is translated as CASSLGVRGPSGTTEAFF.

V gene TRBV27 combines with J gene TRBJ1-2, with a weak D call TRBD1 (5 bases). Germline V lookup: CDR1 MNHEY, CDR2 SMNVEV (reference sequence). This CDR3 comprises 16 residues. Trimming stripped 0 bases from V and 1 base from J, with 12 bases between. CDR3 loop: CASSLSAYRSNYGYTF. The CDR3 nucleotides read TGTGCCAGCAGTTTATCGGCCTACAGGAGTAACTATGGCTACACCTTC.

The chain uses TRBV21-1 and TRBJ2-5; no DNA check was done on the table's D call, TRBD2. TRBV21-1 is shown as a pseudogene. There are 21 residues in the CDR3. The CDR3 here is CASSTPGAAGRETPCQETQYF. The DNA of the CDR3 is TGTGCCAGCAGCACACCTGGGGCGGCGGGACGGGAGACCCCTTGTCAAGAGACCCAGTACTTC.

The chain has TRBV10-3 and TRBJ2-3; D is tentatively TRBD1 or TRBD2 (5 bases each). CDR3 length equals 12 residues. Germline CDR1 is ENHRY and CDR2 is SYGVKD. Trimming left V 8 bases short and J 3 bases short, with 9 bases between. The chain's CDR3 is CAIGTETDTQYF. The DNA of the CDR3 is TGTGCCATCGGGACGGAGACAGATACGCAGTATTTT.

J is TRBJ1-5 and V is TRBV4-1; perhaps TRBD1 as D (5 bases). V was trimmed by 1 base and J by 4 bases, leaving 8 bases between them. The CDR3 contains 14 residues. Per germline, CDR1 MGHRA and CDR2 YSYEKL. CDR3 residues: CASSQVGRNQPQHF. In DNA form, the CDR3 reads TGCGCCAGCAGCCAAGTGGGGCGGAATCAGCCCCAGCATTTT.

The V gene is TRBV4-1, the J gene TRBJ2-2; D gene unclear. This CDR3 is 15 amino acids long. Trimming removed 1 base at V and 3 bases at J, with 9 bases between. Per the germline V gene, CDR1 is MGHRA and CDR2 is YSYEKL. CDR3 sequence reads: CASSQAQLHTGELFF. The CDR3 DNA reads TGCGCCAGCAGCCAAGCCCAGTTACACACCGGGGAGCTGTTTTTT.

The chain joins TRBV7-6 to TRBJ2-6; D remains unclear. In germline, CDR1 is SGHVS, CDR2 FNYEAQ. This CDR3 contains 15 residues. Trimming left V 5 bases short and J 0 bases short, with 8 bases between. The CDR3 region is CASSGQISGANVLTF. In DNA form, the CDR3 reads TGTGCCAGCAGCGGCCAGATCTCTGGGGCCAACGTCCTGACTTTC.

V gene TRBV7-9 combines with J gene TRBJ2-5, with a tentative D call TRBD1 (7 bases). This CDR3 region has 15 residues. Germline V gene data show CDR1 as SEHNR and CDR2 as FQNEAQ (reference sequence). Trimming left V 2 bases short and J 5 bases short, with 15 bases between. This chain's CDR3 is CASSLPRGRDETQYF. The CDR3 nucleotides are TGTGCCAGCAGCTTACCAAGGGGGCGGGATGAGACCCAGTACTTC.

The CDR3 DNA reads as TGTGCCTGGACCGGCGACCTTAGGGATACGCAGTATTTT. Protein sequence: CAWTGDLRDTQYF. This chain links TRBV30 with TRBJ2-3; D ambiguous. V shed 4 bases and J shed 6 bases, with 14 bases lying between them. The length of the CDR3 is 13 residues. Looked up from germline, CDR1 is GTSNPN and CDR2 is SVGIG (reference sequence).

The chain couples TRBV7-3 to TRBJ2-5; perhaps D is TRBD1 or TRBD2 (5 bases each). Germline lookup yields CDR1 SGHTA and CDR2 FQGTGA. Trimming shortened V by 4 bases and J by 4 bases, and 13 bases separated the two germline ends. The CDR3 covers 14 residues. The CDR3 region is CASSSGPLGETQYF. In DNA, the CDR3 is TGTGCCAGCAGCTCGGGACCGCTGGGAGAGACCCAGTACTTC.

V usage is TRBV10-3 and J usage is TRBJ1-6; TRBD1 matches at 10 bases. CDR1 ENHRY and CDR2 SYGVKD come from the germline V gene. The CDR3 covers 18 residues. Trimming took 5 bases from V and 5 from J; bases not matched to a gene: 12. The CDR3, as DNA: TGTGCCATCAGTCGACAGGGGGCCAACCTCTGGAATAATTCACCCCTCCACTTT. Amino acid sequence: CAISRQGANLWNNSPLHF.

The chain couples TRBV18 to TRBJ2-5; D is ambiguous. CDR3 length: 13 amino acids. The germline V and J ends were trimmed by 3 bases and 4 bases, with 9 bases remaining between them. Germline V gene lookup returns CDR1 KGHSH and CDR2 LQKENI. CDR3 DNA sequence: TGTGCCAGCTCACCCCTCTCCTCAGAGACCCAGTACTTC. Amino acids: CASSPLSSETQYF.

The chain uses TRBV28 and TRBJ2-1; D is perhaps TRBD1 (5 bases). V was shortened by 6 bases and J by 1 base, with 7 bases between the two germline ends. This CDR3 contains 13 residues. Germline-derived CDR1 and CDR2 are MDHEN and SYDVKM. Here the CDR3 reads CASSQGSYNEQFF. The CDR3 nucleotides are TGTGCCAGCAGCCAGGGATCCTACAATGAGCAGTTCTTC.

CDR3 sequence: CASSSPGLAVSETQYF. The CDR3 nucleotides are TGTGCCAGCAGCTCCCCGGGACTAGCGGTATCGGAGACCCAGTACTTC. The rearrangement uses TRBV7-2 and TRBJ2-5, with 11 bases that match TRBD2. V was clipped by 4 bases and J by 5 bases; unmatched bases: 9. The CDR3 has 16 residues. Germline CDR1 and CDR2: SGHTA and FQGNSA.

This clone has only a few counts. This sequence joins TRBV11-2 and TRBJ1-6, with no clear D. V lost 6 bases and J 10 bases, leaving 13 bases between the germline ends. The CDR3 runs 13 residues. The germline CDR1 and CDR2 sequences are SGHAT and FQNNGV. The DNA for the CDR3 is TGTGCCAGCAGTCAATCAGGTGGATCACCCCTCCACTTT. Its translation is CASSQSGGSPLHF.

This clone was found once. The rearrangement links TRBV5-1 to TRBJ1-2; D gene ambiguous. The CDR3 loop spans 15 amino acids. The germline gives CDR1 SGHRS, CDR2 YFSETQ. With 1 base removed from V and 7 bases from J, the gap between germline ends came to 17 bases. The CDR3 region is CASSLLTTDPAGYTF. DNA for the CDR3: TGCGCCAGCAGCTTGCTTACCACAGATCCAGCTGGCTACACCTTC. The variable domain in full, completed from reference TRBV5-1 and TRBJ1-2, reads KAGVTQTPRYLIKTRGQQVTLSCSPISGHRSVSWYQQTPGQGLQFLFEYFSETQRNKGNFPGRFSGRQFSNSRSEMNVSTLELGDSALYLCASSLLTTDPAGYTFGSGTRLTVV.

The rearrangement links TRBV5-6 to TRBJ2-3; TRBD2 aligns across 8 bases. J was trimmed by 2 bases and V by 4 bases; bases with no gene match: 9. The CDR3 extends over 16 amino acids. CDR1 and CDR2 from the germline V gene are SGHDT and YYEEEE. The CDR3, as DNA: TGTGCCAGCAGCCCCTCCCCTAGCGGGTACACAGATACGCAGTATTTT. This encodes CASSPSPSGYTDTQYF. Together with reference TRBV5-6 and TRBJ2-3, the CDR3 gives the full variable domain: DAGVTQSPTHLIKTRGQQVTLRCSPKSGHDTVSWYQQALGQGPQFIFQYYEEEERQRGNFPDRFSGHQFPNYSSELNVNALLLGDSALYLCASSPSPSGYTDTQYFGPGTRLTVL.

This clone appeared a few times. V usage is TRBV19 and J usage is TRBJ2-5; D unclear. CDR1 and CDR2 (germline): LNHDA, SQIVND (reference sequence). CDR3 size: 15 residues. V was shortened by 5 bases and J by 5 bases, with 18 bases between the two germline ends. CDR3 residues: CASSASLRRRETQYF. The CDR3 DNA follows: TGTGCCAGTAGTGCCTCACTCAGGAGACGGGAGACCCAGTACTTC.